The 12 T cell receptor beta chains given below trace back to one sample, sequenced in a study of shared clonotypes between healthy human individuals. Method: immunoSEQ multiplex PCR; TCRdb's copy keeps in-frame clones and lacks some. The repertoire has around 2.1 million clones, 85% to 95% of them found once; the top ten carry 1.5% to 2%. Naive-designated CD8 cells lacked CD45RO, were positively enriched for CCR7, and omitted terminally differentiated effector memory CD45RA+ cells. The sequencing input was naive CD8+ T cells from PBMCs. These receptors were collected from a man between 18 and 29 years old in good health. Some clones in this sample may be carry-over from other donors' samples.

This chain connects TRBV7-9 to TRBJ2-5, with TRBD2 as a possible D gene (6 bases). The length of the CDR3 is 16 residues. The germline V and J ends were trimmed by 0 bases and 7 bases, with 18 bases remaining between them. The V gene's germline CDR1 is SEHNR and CDR2 FQNEAQ (reference sequence). CDR3 residues: CASSLAGGAFLGTQYF. The CDR3 DNA follows: TGTGCCAGCAGCTTAGCGGGGGGAGCGTTTCTTGGGACCCAGTACTTC.

V usage is TRBV9 and J usage is TRBJ2-1; 12 positions agree with TRBD2. The CDR3 consists of 16 residues. J gave up 7 bases and V 4 bases, and 9 bases lay outside the gene matches. The V gene's germline CDR1 is SGDLS and CDR2 YYNGEE. CDR3 sequence: CASSSRRTSGTNEQFF. DNA of the CDR3: TGTGCCAGCAGCTCCCGAAGGACTAGCGGGACTAATGAGCAGTTCTTC.

This chain links TRBV11-2 with TRBJ2-2; the match to TRBD1 covers 11 bases. CDR3 length: 18 residues. The ends lost 6 bases at V and 2 bases at J; junction bases unmatched: 11. Per germline, CDR1 SGHAT and CDR2 FQNNGV. As DNA, the CDR3 is TGTGCCAGCAGGCCTAGGGGAGGGACAGGGGGTAACACCGGGGAGCTGTTTTTT. It specifies CASRPRGGTGGNTGELFF.

V is TRBV7-9 and J is TRBJ1-1, with TRBD1 identical over 9 bases. CDR1 and CDR2 (germline): SEHNR, FQNEAQ (reference sequence). This CDR3 contains 19 residues. Losses at the gene ends were 0 bases for V and 6 bases for J; bases not matched to a gene: 17. In DNA form, the CDR3 reads TGTGCCAGCAGCTTAGCGCTTGAGGGACAGGGAAGGGGGCAGGCTGAAGCTTTCTTT. Translated: CASSLALEGQGRGQAEAFF.

Worth noting for this clone: One end of the junction is discordant with germline, which a read error may explain. V and J are TRBV23-1 and TRBJ2-7, with TRBD2 matching 7 bases. TRBV23-1 is placed among ORFs of uncertain function. The CDR3 contains 15 residues. In DNA, the CDR3 is TGCGCCAGCACTCAACGGGCTAGCGGCGGACACGAGCAGTACTTC. Translation gives CASTQRASGGHEQYF.

The CDR3 region is CASSALDTSIAKNIQYF. The CDR3 DNA reads TGTGCCAGCAGCGCCCTCGACACCTCCATAGCCAAAAACATTCAGTACTTC. J is TRBJ2-4 and V is TRBV9; D is ambiguous. There are 17 residues in the CDR3. V lost 3 bases, J lost 0 bases, and 16 bases lay in between. Germline loops: CDR1 SGDLS, CDR2 YYNGEE.

The chain combines TRBV9 with TRBJ2-3, with 8 nucleotides matching TRBD2. Germline loops: CDR1 SGDLS, CDR2 YYNGEE. The junction had 20 bases not matched to a gene; V was cut back by 4 bases and J by 1 base. The CDR3 totals 20 residues. For the CDR3, the DNA is TGTGCCAGCAGCCCGGTAGCGGGGATCGCCGCATGGACCGGCACAGATACGCAGTATTTT. Protein product: CASSPVAGIAAWTGTDTQYF.

The CDR3 DNA reads TGCGCCAGCAGCCTAGATGCGGGAGGTTACAATGAGCAGTTCTTC. Translation gives CASSLDAGGYNEQFF. The chain couples TRBV4-3 to TRBJ2-1; 8 bases align to TRBD2. Germline assignment: CDR1 LGHNA and CDR2 YSLEER. The CDR3 spans 15 residues. V lost 4 bases, J lost 4 bases, and 6 bases stayed unmatched.

The chain uses TRBV27 and TRBJ2-1, with no clear D. The CDR3 consists of 13 residues. Germline V gives CDR1 MNHEY, CDR2 SMNVEV (reference sequence). Trimming removed 6 bases from V and 3 bases from J, with 9 bases in between. As DNA, the CDR3 is TGTGCCAGCAGCCCGTGGGACTACAATGAGCAGTTCTTC. Its protein is CASSPWDYNEQFF.

This clone was picked up one time. The genes are TRBV4-3 and TRBJ2-7; D might be TRBD2 (6 bases). V was cut by 0 bases and J by 2 bases, with 11 bases left in between. Per the germline V gene, CDR1 is LGHNA and CDR2 is YSLEER. The CDR3 spans 15 residues. The CDR3 DNA sequence: TGCGCCAGCAGCCAAGAGGGGGGAGAGACCTACGAGCAGTACTTC. Amino acid sequence: CASSQEGGETYEQYF.

The CDR3: CASSGVLGDEQFF. DNA for the CDR3: TGTGCCAGCTCGGGAGTTTTGGGCGATGAGCAGTTCTTC. This chain links TRBV7-9 with TRBJ2-1; tentatively, D is TRBD2 (6 bases). CDR3 length: 13 amino acids. V was pared by 8 bases and J by 8 bases, with 16 bases between. Germline CDR1 SEHNR, CDR2 FQNEAQ (reference sequence).

The chain links TRBV28 to TRBJ2-2; 8 nucleotides match TRBD2. Germline CDR1 reads MDHEN; CDR2 reads SYDVKM. CDR3 length: 16 amino acids. V trimming: 3 bases; J trimming: 4 bases; junction bases outside the gene matches: 7. Here the CDR3 reads CASSLGGGRGTGELFF. The CDR3 DNA follows: TGTGCCAGCAGTTTGGGCGGGGGGCGCGGCACCGGGGAGCTGTTTTTT. Filled out from reference TRBV28 and TRBJ2-2, the complete variable domain reads DVKVTQSSRYLVKRTGEKVFLECVQDMDHENMFWYRQDPGLGLRLIYFSYDVKMKEKGDIPEGYSVSREKKERFSLILESASTNQTSMYLCASSLGGGRGTGELFFGEGSRLTVL.